The T cell receptor (beta chain) described here comes from a study of regulatory T cells in long-lasting Graves disease. Trimming removed 2 bases at V and 5 bases at J, with 15 bases between. Germline-derived CDR1 and CDR2 are SNHLY and FYNNEI. The CDR3 runs to 15 residues. This clonotype was seen many times. The time point is: newly diagnosed GD, antithyroid drugs for less than 3 months. RNA isolated from PBMCs was used to make the TCR library. TCR beta libraries were built with iRepertoire HTBI primers and Arm-PCR of CDR3 regions. TCRdb processed the multiplex PCR reads anew with MiXCR; each CDR3 protein has one entry. The data contain around 420,000 distinct CDR3 sequences, 15% of them singletons. This same sample was also taken into another study, of T cells in Graves' hyperthyroidism and ophthalmopathy. As reported in that work: When the TCR CDR3 underwent first-round RT-PCR, the HTBI primer set was used.

The sequence was collected from a woman between 35 and 50 years old with Graves disease. The sample here was peripheral blood mononuclear cells (PBMCs), taken at new diagnosis, from a patient treated with antithyroid drugs. The chain combines TRBV2 with TRBJ1-1; tentatively, D is TRBD1 (5 bases). This chain's CDR3 is CASSEWEGLRTEAFF. CDR3 in DNA: TGTGCCAGCAGTGAATGGGAGGGGTTGCGGACTGAAGCTTTCTTT.